The 27 T cell receptor beta chains below come from one sample, sequenced in a study of response to subunit inactivated influenza vaccine. TCRdb fed the RT-PCR reads into MiXCR, producing one record per CDR3 protein. The table lists around 750,000 distinct CDR3 sequences, around 21% of them singletons. The sample in question was PBMCs from blood, obtained 5 days after vaccination. Receptors were obtained from a man aged 45-65 years who received an inactivated influenza vaccine.

J is TRBJ2-7 and V is TRBV7-6; a possible D gene is TRBD2 (5 bases). CDR3 size: 13 residues. Germline lookup yields CDR1 SGHVS and CDR2 FNYEAQ. The V end was cut by 6 bases, the J end by 4 bases, with 13 bases between. The CDR3: CASSSDYLYEQYF. CDR3 nucleotide sequence: TGTGCCAGCAGTTCCGACTATTTGTACGAGCAGTACTTC.

The rearrangement uses TRBV5-1 and TRBJ2-7, with 10 positions matching TRBD1. CDR1 is SGHRS and CDR2 is YFSETQ in the germline V gene. V was clipped by 3 bases and J by 4 bases; unmatched bases: 7. The CDR3 runs 15 residues. The CDR3 sequence: CASSSGTGDEYEQYF. The CDR3 nucleotides read TGCGCCAGCAGCTCCGGGACAGGGGACGAGTACGAGCAGTACTTC.

The chain uses TRBV7-8 and TRBJ2-3; the match to TRBD1 covers 7 bases. Per germline, CDR1 SGHVS and CDR2 FQNEAQ. Trimming removed 2 bases from V and 8 bases from J; junction bases left unmatched: 10. The length of the CDR3 is 15 residues. The CDR3 region has the DNA TGTGCCAGCAGCTTACCCGGGACAGTCTCCGGTACGCAGTATTTT. Protein product: CASSLPGTVSGTQYF.

This rearrangement joins TRBV4-2 to TRBJ1-4, with 7 bases fitting TRBD1. V trimming: 3 bases; J trimming: 8 bases; junction bases outside the gene matches: 3. From germline, CDR1 is LGHNA and CDR2 YNFKEQ. The CDR3 consists of 13 residues. The CDR3 bases are TGTGCCAGCAGCCAGGTACAGGGGGAAAAACTGTTTTTT. Amino acids: CASSQVQGEKLFF.

The rearrangement joins TRBV28 to TRBJ2-7; D is possibly TRBD2 (7 bases). V lost 7 bases to trimming and J lost 4 bases, with 20 bases between them. CDR3 length: 15 residues. Germline V lookup: CDR1 MDHEN, CDR2 SYDVKM. Written as DNA, the CDR3 is TGTGCCAGCACCTCTCCGAGGGGGGGCCGGTACGAGCAGTACTTC. This codes for CASTSPRGGRYEQYF.

This clonotype was seen many times. This chain uses TRBV7-9 with TRBJ2-2; no firm D call. Trimming took 5 bases from V and 3 from J, leaving 4 bases between them. Germline V gives CDR1 SEHNR, CDR2 FQNEAQ (reference sequence). The CDR3 is 12 residues long. The DNA of the CDR3 is TGTGCCAGCAGCGTATACACCGGGGAGCTGTTTTTT. The encoded protein is CASSVYTGELFF. Supplemented by reference TRBV7-9 and TRBJ2-2, the full variable domain reads DTGVSQNPRHKITKRGQNVTFRCDPISEHNRLYWYRQTLGQGPEFLTYFQNEAQLEKSRLLSDRFSAERPKGSFSTLEIQRTEQGDSAMYLCASSVYTGELFFGEGSRLTVL.

J is TRBJ1-6 and V is TRBV18; maybe TRBD1 (5 bases). The germline gives CDR1 KGHSH, CDR2 LQKENI. The CDR3 spans 15 residues. Trimming stripped 3 bases from V and 5 bases from J, with 11 bases between. The CDR3 here is CASSPIQGDNSPLHF. As DNA, the CDR3 is TGTGCCAGCTCACCCATCCAGGGAGATAATTCACCCCTCCACTTT.

This clonotype was counted between two and nine times. V is TRBV7-8 and J is TRBJ2-1; D is undetermined. The CDR3 has 12 amino acids. V shed 3 bases and J shed 8 bases, with 8 bases lying between them. CDR1 and CDR2 from the germline V gene are SGHVS and FQNEAQ. CDR3 loop: CASSFLFYEQFF. CDR3 in DNA: TGTGCCAGCAGCTTCCTTTTCTATGAGCAGTTCTTC.

This sequence joins TRBV6-1 and TRBJ2-7; possibly TRBD1 or TRBD2 for D (6 bases each). V lost 8 bases to trimming and J lost 2 bases, with 19 bases between them. CDR3 size: 15 residues. Looked up from germline, CDR1 is MNHNS and CDR2 is SASEGT. CDR3 DNA: TGTGCCAGCGTAATGAGGGGGGCCGGGACCTACGAGCAGTACTTC. Translating gives CASVMRGAGTYEQYF.

J is TRBJ2-7 and V is TRBV4-2; the match to TRBD2 covers 12 bases. The J segment lost 4 bases and the V segment lost 0 bases, leaving 16 bases of the junction unmatched. CDR1 and CDR2 from the germline V gene are LGHNA and YNFKEQ. The CDR3 contains 20 residues. The CDR3 nucleotides read TGTGCCAGCAGCCAAGACAGCGGGACTAGCGGGTCTCACCACCCTTACGAGCAGTACTTC. Protein: CASSQDSGTSGSHHPYEQYF.

The V call is TRBV27, the J call TRBJ1-1, with TRBD1 identical over 10 bases. With 4 bases clipped from V and 4 bases from J, the junction kept 12 bases outside the gene matches. Germline-derived CDR1 and CDR2 are MNHEY and SMNVEV (reference sequence). The CDR3 is 17 residues long. The CDR3 reads CASSSGTGVVVGTEAFF. CDR3 nucleotide sequence: TGTGCCAGCAGTTCCGGGACAGGGGTTGTGGTGGGCACTGAAGCTTTCTTT.

The V gene is TRBV28, the J gene TRBJ2-4, with a possible D match to TRBD1 (6 bases). This CDR3 comprises 17 residues. V gave up 6 bases and J gave up 1 base, with 19 bases separating them. The V gene's germline CDR1 is MDHEN and CDR2 SYDVKM. The CDR3 nucleotides are TGTGCCAGCAGAGATGATAGGACAGTCTCTGCCAAAAACATTCAGTACTTC. Translation gives CASRDDRTVSAKNIQYF.

This clonotype has more than one count but fewer than ten. The rearrangement links TRBV20-1 to TRBJ2-3; 8 positions agree with TRBD2. The CDR3 contains 15 residues. After removal of 6 bases from V and 4 bases from J, the junction contained 12 bases not matched to a gene. From germline, CDR1 is DFQATT and CDR2 SNEGSKA (reference sequence). This chain's CDR3 is CSAETPGLGSDTQYF. CDR3 bases: TGCAGTGCCGAAACTCCGGGACTAGGGTCAGATACGCAGTATTTT.

The rearrangement uses TRBV11-2 and TRBJ1-4, with a tentative D call TRBD1 (5 bases). The V end was cut by 5 bases, the J end by 11 bases, with 15 bases between. Germline-derived CDR1 and CDR2 are SGHAT and FQNNGV. The CDR3 is 13 residues long. The CDR3 bases are TGTGCCAGCAGCCTGGGACCGCTTTTCAAACTGTTTTTT. Protein product: CASSLGPLFKLFF.

This clonotype was found a few times. The genes are TRBV29-1 and TRBJ1-4; no firm D call. Trimming took off 7 bases at V and 7 bases at J, with 16 bases between the two ends. The CDR3 has 13 residues. Germline CDR1 SQVTM, CDR2 ANQGSEA. DNA for the CDR3: TGCAGCGCCGTAACCCCAGGTTTTGAAAAACTGTTTTTT. It specifies CSAVTPGFEKLFF.

The chain employs TRBV6-1 and TRBJ2-2; D remains ambiguous. CDR1 is MNHNS and CDR2 is SASEGT in the germline V gene. Deletions cut 6 bases from V and 0 bases from J, with 8 bases between. The CDR3 consists of 14 residues. The chain's CDR3 is CASSPFSNTGELFF. CDR3 in DNA: TGTGCCAGCAGCCCATTTTCGAACACCGGGGAGCTGTTTTTT.

This chain joins TRBV18 and TRBJ1-2; 12 nucleotides align to TRBD1. The CDR3 contains 15 residues. Unmatched junction bases numbered 6, after V lost 2 bases and J lost 8 bases. CDR1 KGHSH and CDR2 LQKENI come from the germline V gene. CDR3 protein: CASSPAGTGGAGYTF. For the CDR3, the DNA is TGTGCCAGCTCACCAGCCGGGACAGGGGGCGCGGGCTACACCTTC.

This clonotype was counted between two and nine times. The genes are TRBV12-3 or TRBV12-4 and TRBJ2-5; D possibly corresponds to TRBD2 (5 bases). The CDR3 contains 14 residues. Trimming cost V 1 base and J 3 bases, with 9 bases left between them. The CDR3 bases are TGTGCCAGCAGTTTAGGACCGGGAAAAGAGACCCAGTACTTC. It codes for CASSLGPGKETQYF.

CDR3 in amino acids: CASSSRQDYNEQFF. The CDR3 DNA is TGTGCCAGCAGCTCCCGACAGGACTACAATGAGCAGTTCTTC. The chain employs TRBV7-9 and TRBJ2-1; a weak D match, TRBD1 (6 bases). Germline CDR1 reads SEHNR; CDR2 reads FQNEAQ (reference sequence). The CDR3 runs 14 residues. Trimming took off 4 bases at V and 3 bases at J, with 10 bases between the two ends.

The chain uses TRBV7-9 and TRBJ2-3; D not resolved. The germline gives CDR1 SEHNR, CDR2 FQNEAQ (reference sequence). Deletions cut 4 bases from V and 0 bases from J, with 11 bases between. This CDR3 is 15 amino acids long. For the CDR3, the DNA is TGTGCCAGCAGCTCATCTAGGGCTAGCACAGATACGCAGTATTTT. Protein sequence: CASSSSRASTDTQYF.

The sample holds a few counts of this clonotype. The chain carries TRBV6-1 and TRBJ2-1, with 12 bases that match TRBD2. The length of the CDR3 is 15 residues. With V trimmed by 6 bases and J by 5 bases, 5 bases remained unmatched. Germline CDR1 reads MNHNS; CDR2 reads SASEGT. CDR3 loop: CASRKWTSGDNEQFF. In nucleotides, the CDR3 is TGTGCCAGCAGGAAATGGACTAGCGGGGACAATGAGCAGTTCTTC.

This clonotype showed up many times. This sequence joins TRBV28 and TRBJ1-4; D perhaps matches TRBD1 (6 bases). Germline V gives CDR1 MDHEN, CDR2 SYDVKM. This CDR3 is 14 amino acids long. V gave up 2 bases and J gave up 9 bases, with 13 bases separating them. The CDR3 nucleotides read TGTGCCAGCAGTTTAGGACTACAGGGTAAAAAACTGTTTTTT. Protein: CASSLGLQGKKLFF.

The chain employs TRBV3-1 and TRBJ2-7, with TRBD2 identical over 7 bases. The CDR3 covers 14 residues. Germline V gene lookup returns CDR1 LGHDT and CDR2 YNNKEL (reference sequence). Trimming at V came to 4 bases and at J to 5 bases, leaving 8 bases not matched to a gene. CDR3 nucleotides: TGTGCCAGCAGCCGTAGCCGAGCGGGGCACGAGCAGTACTTC. Amino acid sequence: CASSRSRAGHEQYF.

In this sample, this clonotype turned up once. The CDR3 loop is CASSEAPRDYEQYF. Written as DNA, the CDR3 is TGTGCCAGCAGTGAAGCACCCAGGGACTACGAGCAGTACTTC. V usage is TRBV2 and J usage is TRBJ2-7; possible D gene TRBD1, 5 bases. Trimming shortened V by 0 bases and J by 3 bases, and 9 bases separated the two germline ends. Germline lookup yields CDR1 SNHLY and CDR2 FYNNEI. CDR3 size: 14 residues.

This chain connects TRBV20-1 to TRBJ2-1; 15 bases line up with TRBD2. Per germline, CDR1 DFQATT and CDR2 SNEGSKA (reference sequence). The CDR3 extends over 18 amino acids. The V gene end was trimmed by 3 bases and the J gene end by 0 bases; junction bases not matched to a gene: 6. Written as DNA, the CDR3 is TGCAGTGCTAGGGGACTAGCGGGAGGAATCAGCTCCTACAATGAGCAGTTCTTC. Its translation is CSARGLAGGISSYNEQFF.

At least ten counts were recorded for this clonotype. This chain connects TRBV5-1 to TRBJ2-5; no clear D gene. The CDR3 covers 15 residues. Germline loops: CDR1 SGHRS, CDR2 YFSETQ. The V end was cut by 4 bases, the J end by 4 bases, with 17 bases between. CDR3 in DNA: TGCGCCAGCAGCGGCCTGGACGCCGGTTCAGAGACCCAGTACTTC. Translating it yields CASSGLDAGSETQYF.

This clonotype was recorded a few times. The V call is TRBV27, the J call TRBJ2-3; 9 bases align to TRBD2. CDR3 length: 16 amino acids. The J segment lost 6 bases and the V segment lost 3 bases, leaving 10 bases of the junction unmatched. Germline values: CDR1 MNHEY, CDR2 SMNVEV (reference sequence). CDR3 loop: CASSLGAGGKTDTQYF. DNA for the CDR3: TGTGCCAGCAGTTTGGGGGCGGGAGGGAAAACGGATACGCAGTATTTT.